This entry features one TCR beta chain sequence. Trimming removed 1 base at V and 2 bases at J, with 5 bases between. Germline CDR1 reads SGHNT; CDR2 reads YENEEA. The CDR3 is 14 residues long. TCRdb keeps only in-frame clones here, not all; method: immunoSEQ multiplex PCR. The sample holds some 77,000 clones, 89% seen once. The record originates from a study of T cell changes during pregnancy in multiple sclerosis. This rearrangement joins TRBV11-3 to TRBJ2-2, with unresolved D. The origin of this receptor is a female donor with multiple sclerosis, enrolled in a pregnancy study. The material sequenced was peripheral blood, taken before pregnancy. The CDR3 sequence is CASSLGVNTGELFF. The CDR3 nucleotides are TGTGCCAGCAGCTTAGGCGTTAACACCGGGGAGCTGTTTTTT.